This is a list of T cell receptor beta chains from one sample in a study of T cells in Graves' hyperthyroidism and ophthalmopathy. TCRdb reprocessed the multiplex PCR reads via MiXCR and lists one record per CDR3 protein. The sample shows 300,000 to 500,000 distinct CDR3 sequences, 11% to 15% of them seen only once. The sample comprised blood. The receptors shown here come from a man aged 50-59 years with Graves' ophthalmopathy. CDR3s include the opening cysteine and the closing phenylalanine or tryptophan. The D gene is left open where the match is weak. Size tells how often a clone was seen (once, few, many) or the class of an expanded clone, and some rows leave it out.

>-|TRBV30|TRBJ1-2|-
CAWSVRRASLYGYTF
TGTGCCTGGAGTGTACGCAGGGCGTCACTCTATGGCTACACCTTC
>-|TRBV14|TRBJ1-2|-
CASGEHPSIYTF
TGTGCCAGCGGCGAACATCCCTCGATCTACACCTTC
>few|TRBV13|TRBJ2-5|TRBD1
CASSLALSSGTGRETQYF
TGTGCCAGCAGCTTAGCGCTCTCCTCCGGGACAGGGAGAGAGACCCAGTACTTC
>-|TRBV6-2/TRBV6-3|TRBJ2-5|TRBD2
CASTGSPGGETQYF
TGTGCCAGCACGGGGTCACCGGGGGGAGAGACCCAGTACTTC
>many|TRBV7-2|TRBJ2-1|TRBD2
CASSLALAGAYNEQFF
TGTGCCAGCAGCTTAGCCCTAGCGGGAGCGTACAATGAGCAGTTCTTC
>many|TRBV5-1|TRBJ2-7|-
CASSLVKGQGAYEQYF
TGCGCCAGCAGCTTGGTTAAGGGACAAGGAGCCTACGAGCAGTACTTC
>-|TRBV11-2|TRBJ1-2|-
CASSLSGTSFTATF
TGTGCCAGCAGCTTATCCGGGACAAGCTTCACTGCCACCTTC
>few|TRBV5-5|TRBJ2-1|TRBD1
CASSFRGQGEQFF
TGTGCCAGCAGCTTCAGGGGGCAAGGTGAGCAGTTCTTC
>many|TRBV12-3/TRBV12-4|TRBJ2-5|-
CASSLSGAQGRDQYF
TGTGCCAGCAGTCTGTCTGGGGCCCAAGGTAGAGACCAGTACTTC
>-|TRBV7-2|TRBJ2-3|-
CASGLTTRTDTQYF
TGTGCCAGCGGCTTAACGACTAGGACAGATACGCAGTATTTT
>many|TRBV27|TRBJ2-7|TRBD2
CASKVLAGIHEQYF
TGTGCCAGCAAAGTACTAGCGGGAATCCACGAGCAGTACTTC
>-|TRBV6-1|TRBJ2-7|TRBD2
CASRAYPSGLSGGGEQYF
TGTGCCAGCAGGGCATACCCATCTGGACTATCGGGAGGTGGTGAGCAGTACTTC
>many|TRBV20-1|TRBJ2-7|TRBD1
CSARTGTGGYEQYF
TGCAGTGCTAGGACCGGGACAGGGGGCTACGAGCAGTACTTC
>-|TRBV5-1|TRBJ2-7|-
CTSSLAGTPVTEQYF
TGCACCAGCAGCTTGGCCGGGACTCCCGTGACGGAGCAGTACTTC
>-|TRBV5-1|TRBJ2-2|-
CASSLYSALNTGELFF
TGCGCCAGCAGCTTGTACTCGGCCCTGAACACCGGGGAGCTGTTTTTT
>-|TRBV19|TRBJ1-5|-
CASSARRGSSNQPQHF
TGTGCCAGTAGTGCCCGGAGGGGTAGTAGCAATCAGCCCCAGCATTTT
>-|TRBV12-3/TRBV12-4|TRBJ1-5|TRBD1
CASSPPGQGVSNQPQHF
TGTGCCAGCAGTCCCCCGGGACAGGGGGTTAGCAATCAGCCCCAGCATTTT
>many|TRBV12-3/TRBV12-4|TRBJ1-5|TRBD1
CASSGQGPSQPQHF
TGTGCCAGCAGCGGACAGGGGCCCTCCCAGCCCCAGCATTTT
>many|TRBV11-2|TRBJ2-4|TRBD2
CASSLVTSETLAKNIQYF
TGTGCCAGCAGCTTAGTGACTAGCGAGACTTTAGCCAAAAACATTCAGTACTTC
>few|TRBV3-1|TRBJ1-3|-
CASSRSQGNTIYF
TGTGCCAGCAGCCGCTCGCAGGGAAACACCATATATTTT
>-|TRBV24-1|TRBJ1-5|-
CATSEPTITRDQPQHF
TGTGCCACCAGTGAACCTACAATAACCAGGGATCAGCCCCAGCATTTT
>many|TRBV7-2|TRBJ2-6|-
CASSLLRPGANVLTF
TGTGCCAGCAGCTTACTGAGGCCTGGGGCCAACGTCCTGACTTTC
>few|TRBV7-9|TRBJ2-7|TRBD2
CASSPQPSGRSYEQYF
TGTGCCAGCAGCCCTCAGCCTAGCGGGAGGAGCTACGAGCAGTACTTC
>-|TRBV7-9|TRBJ1-1|TRBD1
CASSQGESLPEAFF
TGTGCCAGCAGCCAGGGGGAGTCCCTCCCTGAAGCTTTCTTT
>many|TRBV30|TRBJ2-3|TRBD2
CAWIGGSHPDTQYF
TGTGCCTGGATTGGCGGGAGCCATCCAGATACGCAGTATTTT
>once|TRBV27|TRBJ2-1|TRBD2
CASRRLAGVYNEQFF
TGTGCCAGCAGGCGCCTAGCGGGAGTATACAATGAGCAGTTCTTC
>-|TRBV19|TRBJ2-7|-
CASSILGLSYEQYF
TGTGCCAGTAGTATATTGGGACTGAGCTACGAGCAGTACTTC
>many|TRBV20-1|TRBJ2-7|TRBD2
CSARGVSGLPYEQYF
TGCAGTGCTAGAGGGGTTAGCGGGCTCCCCTACGAGCAGTACTTC
>few|TRBV24-1|TRBJ2-3|-
CATSDQQGRDTQYF
TGTGCCACCAGTGACCAACAGGGGAGGGATACGCAGTATTTT
>-|TRBV29-1|TRBJ2-5|-
CSVEGDGVGETQYF
TGCAGCGTTGAAGGAGATGGAGTGGGAGAGACCCAGTACTTC
>many|TRBV6-1|TRBJ2-1|-
CASPRDSYNEQFF
TGTGCCAGTCCCCGGGACTCCTACAATGAGCAGTTCTTC
>many|TRBV12-3/TRBV12-4|TRBJ2-2|TRBD2
CASRVSGANTGELFF
TGTGCCAGCAGAGTTAGCGGGGCGAACACCGGGGAGCTGTTTTTT
>many|TRBV28|TRBJ2-7|-
CASSLEDYSYEQYF
TGTGCCAGCAGTTTGGAGGACTACTCCTACGAGCAGTACTTC
>many|TRBV28|TRBJ2-5|-
CASSSTREEYF
TGTGCCAGCAGTTCGACCCGAGAAGAGTACTTC
>few|TRBV11-2|TRBJ2-7|TRBD2
CATGLAAPYEQYF
TGTGCCACAGGACTAGCGGCCCCCTACGAGCAGTACTTC
>many|TRBV3-1|TRBJ2-2|-
CASSQVRGANTGELFF
TGTGCCAGCAGCCAAGTTCGCGGGGCCAACACCGGGGAGCTGTTTTTT
>-|TRBV6-5|TRBJ2-3|-
CASSLVFPDTQYF
TGTGCCAGCAGTTTAGTGTTTCCAGATACGCAGTATTTT
>few|TRBV29-1|TRBJ2-1|-
CSVSVINEQFF
TGCAGCGTCAGCGTGATCAATGAGCAGTTCTTC
>many|TRBV20-1|TRBJ2-1|-
CSARVSLARNEQFF
TGCAGTGCTAGAGTATCCCTAGCACGGAATGAGCAGTTCTTC
>-|TRBV7-9|TRBJ2-7|-
CASSSKSSAEQYF
TGTGCCAGCAGCTCCAAATCCTCGGCCGAGCAGTACTTC
>many|TRBV20-1|TRBJ1-2|TRBD1
CSARDGDRGDGYTF
TGCAGTGCTAGAGATGGGGACAGGGGAGATGGCTACACCTTC
>few|TRBV5-6|TRBJ2-7|-
CASSLGQVLSYEQYF
TGTGCCAGCAGCTTGGGCCAGGTTCTCTCCTACGAGCAGTACTTC
>many|TRBV30|TRBJ2-2|-
CAWRAGPNTGELFF
TGTGCCTGGAGGGCAGGGCCGAACACCGGGGAGCTGTTTTTT
>many|TRBV3-1|TRBJ2-3|TRBD2
CASSRQVAGATDTQYF
TGTGCCAGCAGCCGACAAGTAGCGGGAGCCACAGATACGCAGTATTTT
>-|TRBV29-1|TRBJ2-3|TRBD1
CSVGGQGMWTDTQYF
TGCAGCGTGGGGGGACAGGGGATGTGGACAGATACGCAGTATTTT
>few|TRBV30|TRBJ2-1|-
CAWNWRSGYNEQFF
TGTGCCTGGAATTGGCGATCGGGCTACAATGAGCAGTTCTTC
>-|TRBV10-2|TRBJ2-7|TRBD1
CASRTDRGFYEQYF
TGCGCCAGCAGAACAGACAGGGGCTTCTACGAGCAGTACTTC
>few|TRBV2|TRBJ1-5|-
CASGQINQPQHF
TGTGCCAGTGGACAGATTAATCAGCCCCAGCATTTT
>many|TRBV2|TRBJ2-7|TRBD2
CASIVEAGGPNEQYF
TGTGCCAGCATCGTAGAGGCGGGAGGGCCAAACGAGCAGTACTTC
>-|TRBV6-1|TRBJ1-5|TRBD1
CASTRLVRGTDSNQPQHF
TGTGCCAGCACCCGACTGGTCAGGGGGACCGATAGCAATCAGCCCCAGCATTTT
>-|TRBV5-1|TRBJ2-7|-
CASRKSGEEQYF
TGCGCCAGCAGGAAGTCAGGGGAAGAGCAGTACTTC
>few|TRBV19|TRBJ2-1|-
CASSTPGPNEQFF
TGTGCCAGTAGTACCCCCGGACCGAATGAGCAGTTCTTC
>once|TRBV19|TRBJ2-3|-
CASSIGWGSSQPDTQYF
TGTGCCAGTAGTATAGGATGGGGGTCAAGTCAGCCGGATACGCAGTATTTT
>-|TRBV19|TRBJ1-3|-
CASSIGENTIYF
TGTGCCAGTAGTATAGGAGAAAACACCATATATTTT
>-|TRBV6-1|TRBJ2-1|-
CASSWTAPVDNEQFF
TGTGCCAGCAGTTGGACAGCGCCCGTAGACAATGAGCAGTTCTTC
>-|TRBV27|TRBJ2-1|TRBD2
CASTLLGLAGGPLNEQFF
TGTGCCAGCACCCTACTAGGACTAGCGGGAGGCCCTCTCAATGAGCAGTTCTTC